The entry that follows covers one TCR beta chain sequence. This sample was taken from a study of blood T cell repertoires in COVID-19. The V gene lost 7 bases and the J gene lost 11 bases, with 14 bases spanning the gap. CDR3 length equals 11 residues. The germline CDR1 and CDR2 sequences are LNHDA and SQIVND (reference sequence). Profiling relied on immunoSEQ multiplex PCR, and the TCRdb table lists in-frame clones only, not all of them. The sample records under 250,000 clones, less than 90% being singletons. The chain links TRBV19 to TRBJ1-1; tentatively, D is TRBD1 (6 bases). Sequenced sample: peripheral blood. The TCR comes from a woman in her 70s with active or convalescent COVID-19. The CDR3 loop reads CASIGGLGAFF. CDR3 nucleotides: TGTGCCAGTATTGGGGGCCTCGGGGCTTTCTTT.